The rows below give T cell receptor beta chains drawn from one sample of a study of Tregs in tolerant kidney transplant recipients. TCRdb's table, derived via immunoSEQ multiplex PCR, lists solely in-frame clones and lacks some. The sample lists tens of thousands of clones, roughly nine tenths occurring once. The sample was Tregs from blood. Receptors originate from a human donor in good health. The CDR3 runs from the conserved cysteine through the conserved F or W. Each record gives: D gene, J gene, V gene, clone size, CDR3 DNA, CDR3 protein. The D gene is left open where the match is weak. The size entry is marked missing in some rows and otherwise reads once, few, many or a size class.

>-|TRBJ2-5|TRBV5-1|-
TGCGCCAGCAGCTTCCCAGGCCAAGAGACCCAGTACTTC
CASSFPGQETQYF
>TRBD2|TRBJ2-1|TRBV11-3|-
TGTGCCAGCAGCTTAGAAGTGGCGGGAGGTGGGGGATTTAGGGAGCAGTTCTTC
CASSLEVAGGGGFREQFF
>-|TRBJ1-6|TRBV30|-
TGTGCCTGGAGTCCAGGGCTGCCCAATTCACCCCTCCACTTT
CAWSPGLPNSPLHF
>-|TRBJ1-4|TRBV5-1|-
TGCGCCAGCAGCTCGGACGGCGGCGGGGAAAAACTGTTTTTT
CASSSDGGGEKLFF
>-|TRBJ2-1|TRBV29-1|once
TGCAGCGTTGGCAGGGAAACCTACAATGAGCAGTTCTTC
CSVGRETYNEQFF
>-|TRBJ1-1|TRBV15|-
TGTGCCACCACCCGGGGCACTGAAGCTTTCTTT
CATTRGTEAFF
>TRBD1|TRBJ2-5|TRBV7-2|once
TGTGCCAGCAGCTTAGAAAGGGGGCTCCGGGAGACCCAGTACTTC
CASSLERGLRETQYF
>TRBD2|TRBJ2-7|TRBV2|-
TGTGCCAGCAGTGTCGACTCGGGGACTAGCGGGAGAGACGAGCAGTACTTC
CASSVDSGTSGRDEQYF
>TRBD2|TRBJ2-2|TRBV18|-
TGTGCCAGCTCATCGCAGGGACTAGCGTTACTGTCGAACACCGGGGAGCTGTTTTTT
CASSSQGLALLSNTGELFF
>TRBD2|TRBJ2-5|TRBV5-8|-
TGTGCCAGCAGCTTGGCGTTAGCGGGAGGGGAGACCCAGTACTTC
CASSLALAGGETQYF
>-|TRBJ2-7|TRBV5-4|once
TGTGCCAGCAGCCCCGTCGGATCCTACGAGCAGTACTTC
CASSPVGSYEQYF
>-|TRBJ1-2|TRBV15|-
TGTGCCACCAGCAGGGCACTTTACAGATCCGGCGGCTATGGCTACACCTTC
CATSRALYRSGGYGYTF
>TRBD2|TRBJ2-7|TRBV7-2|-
TGTGCCAGCAGCCCCCCCGGACTAGCGGGTGCGGCCTACGAGCAGTACTTC
CASSPPGLAGAAYEQYF
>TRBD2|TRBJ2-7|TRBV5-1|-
TGCGCCAGCAGCTTAAATCAACTAGCGCCTACCTACGAGCAGTACTTC
CASSLNQLAPTYEQYF
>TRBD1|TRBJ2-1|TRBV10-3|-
TGTGCCATCAGTGTACCGGACAGGGGACGTGATGAGCAGTTCTTC
CAISVPDRGRDEQFF
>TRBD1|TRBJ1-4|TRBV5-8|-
TGTGCCAGCAGCGTGACAGGGGATGGCGAAAAACTGTTTTTT
CASSVTGDGEKLFF
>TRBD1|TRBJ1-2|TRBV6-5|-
TGTGCCAGCAGACGAACTGACAGGGGGCTACGGGGCTACACCTTC
CASRRTDRGLRGYTF
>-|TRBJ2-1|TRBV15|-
TGTGCCACCAGCAGGGGCGTGGAGTCCTACAATGAGCAGTTCTTC
CATSRGVESYNEQFF
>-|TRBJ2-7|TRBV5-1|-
TGCGCCAGCAGCTTGGCCCGACTCACCTACGAGCAGTACTTC
CASSLARLTYEQYF
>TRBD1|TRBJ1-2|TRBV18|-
TGTGCCAGCTCACCTTTAGAGACAGGGGGCAACTATGGCTACACCTTC
CASSPLETGGNYGYTF
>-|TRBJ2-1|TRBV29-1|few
TGCAGCGTTGAGAAAGGGCTTCCCAATGAGCAGTTCTTC
CSVEKGLPNEQFF
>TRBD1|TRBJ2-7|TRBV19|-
TGTGCCACACAGGACAGGGCTAGCTCCTACGAGCAGTACTTC
CATQDRASSYEQYF
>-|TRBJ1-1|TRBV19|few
TGTGCCAGTAGCCTACAGGTAGGGACTGAAGCTTTCTTT
CASSLQVGTEAFF
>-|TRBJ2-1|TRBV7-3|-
TGTGCCAGCAGCCTTTACTTGAGCTCCTACAATGAGCAGTTCTTC
CASSLYLSSYNEQFF
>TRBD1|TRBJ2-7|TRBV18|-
TGTGCCAGCTCACCTAACGGACAGGGAAGGGCCTCCTACGAGCAGTACTTC
CASSPNGQGRASYEQYF
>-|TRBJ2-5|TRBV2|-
TGTGCCAGCAGCCCCTGGGTGGGGTTTCAAGAGACCCAGTACTTC
CASSPWVGFQETQYF
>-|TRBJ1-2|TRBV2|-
TGTGCCAGCAGTGAAGGGCCGCCAGTTAACTATGGCTACACCTTC
CASSEGPPVNYGYTF
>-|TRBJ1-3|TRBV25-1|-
TGTGCCACCGGGTACGGTGCCTCTGGAAACACCATATATTTT
CATGYGASGNTIYF
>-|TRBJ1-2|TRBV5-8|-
TGTGCCAGCAGCTGGAACAGGGCCATCTATGGCTACACCTTC
CASSWNRAIYGYTF
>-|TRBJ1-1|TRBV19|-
TGTGCCAGTAGTAACCGCCCAGTCTTGAACACTGAAGCTTTCTTT
CASSNRPVLNTEAFF
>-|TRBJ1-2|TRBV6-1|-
TGTGCCAGCAGTGCAAATGGCTACACCTTC
CASSANGYTF
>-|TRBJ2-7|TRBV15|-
TGTGCCACCAGCAGAGATCCGGGAGCCACCTACGAGCAGTACTTC
CATSRDPGATYEQYF
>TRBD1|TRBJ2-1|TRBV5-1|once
TGCGCCAGCAGCCTGACAGGGATCAATGAGCAGTTCTTC
CASSLTGINEQFF
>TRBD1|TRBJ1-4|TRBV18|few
TGTGCCAGCTCACCACCCAGGGGGAATGAAAAACTGTTTTTT
CASSPPRGNEKLFF
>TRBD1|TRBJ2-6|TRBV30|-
TGTGCCTGGGGGACAGGGGCTGGGGCCAACGTCCTGACTTTC
CAWGTGAGANVLTF
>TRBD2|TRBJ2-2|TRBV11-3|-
TGTGCCAGCACAAAGCGGGGCACCGGGGAGCTGTTTTTT
CASTKRGTGELFF
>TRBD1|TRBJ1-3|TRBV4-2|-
TGTGCCAGCAGCCAAGAACCGGGAACAGGGGCGAACACCATATATTTT
CASSQEPGTGANTIYF
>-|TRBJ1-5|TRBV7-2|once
TGTGCCAGCAGATTAGAGGGGCCCCCTCATTTT
CASRLEGPPHF
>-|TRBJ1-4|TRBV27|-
TGTGCCAGCAGTTTTAGGGGGGCAGGTAATGAAAAACTGTTTTTT
CASSFRGAGNEKLFF
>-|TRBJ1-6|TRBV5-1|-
TGCGCCAGCAGCTTGAGGGCCCCCGGACAGTACTATAATTCACCCCTCCACTTT
CASSLRAPGQYYNSPLHF
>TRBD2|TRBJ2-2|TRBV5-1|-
TGCGCCAGCGGACCGGGACTAGCGGGAGTTACCGGGGAGCTGTTTTTT
CASGPGLAGVTGELFF
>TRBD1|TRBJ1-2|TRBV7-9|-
TGTGCCAACAGCCTCGGACAGGGGATCTTCTATGGCTACACCTTC
CANSLGQGIFYGYTF
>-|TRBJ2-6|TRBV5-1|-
TGCGCCAGCAGCTTCACAGTCTCTGGGGCCAACGTCCTGACTTTC
CASSFTVSGANVLTF
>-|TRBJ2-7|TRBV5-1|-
TGCGCCAGCAGCGGAGGACAGCAGAACTCCTACGAGCAGTACTTC
CASSGGQQNSYEQYF
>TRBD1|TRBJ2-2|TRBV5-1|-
TGCGCCAGCAGCCCGACGACAGGGGGTAACACCGGGGAGCTGTTTTTT
CASSPTTGGNTGELFF
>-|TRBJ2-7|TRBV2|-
TGTGCCAGCAGTGGCCTTGGGGGAGAGTACGAGCAGTACTTC
CASSGLGGEYEQYF